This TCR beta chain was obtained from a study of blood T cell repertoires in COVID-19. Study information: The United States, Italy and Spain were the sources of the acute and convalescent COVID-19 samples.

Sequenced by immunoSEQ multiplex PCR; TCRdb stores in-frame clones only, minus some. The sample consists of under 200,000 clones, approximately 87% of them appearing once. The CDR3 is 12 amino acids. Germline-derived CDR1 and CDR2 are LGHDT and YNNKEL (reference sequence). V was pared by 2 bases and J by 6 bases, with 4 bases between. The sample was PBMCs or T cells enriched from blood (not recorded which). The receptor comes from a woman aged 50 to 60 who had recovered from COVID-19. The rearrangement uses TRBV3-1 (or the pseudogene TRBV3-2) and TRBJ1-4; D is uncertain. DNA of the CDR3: TGTGCCAGCAGCCAAACAGATGAAAAACTGTTTTTT. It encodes CASSQTDEKLFF.